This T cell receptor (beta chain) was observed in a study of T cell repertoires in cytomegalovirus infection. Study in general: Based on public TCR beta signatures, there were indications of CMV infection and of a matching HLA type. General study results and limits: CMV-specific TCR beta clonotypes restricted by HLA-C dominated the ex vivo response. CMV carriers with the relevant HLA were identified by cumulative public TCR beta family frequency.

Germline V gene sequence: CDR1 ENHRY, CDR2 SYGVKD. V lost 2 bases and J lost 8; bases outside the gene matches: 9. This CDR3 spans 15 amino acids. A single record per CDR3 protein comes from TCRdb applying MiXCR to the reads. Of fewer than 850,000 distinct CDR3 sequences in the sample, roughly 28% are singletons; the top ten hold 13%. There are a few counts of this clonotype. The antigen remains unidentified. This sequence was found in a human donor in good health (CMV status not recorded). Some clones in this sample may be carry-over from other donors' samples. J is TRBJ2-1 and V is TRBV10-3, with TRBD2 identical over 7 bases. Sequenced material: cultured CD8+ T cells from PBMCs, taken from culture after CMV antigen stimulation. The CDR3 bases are TGTGCCATCAGTGAGGGCCGGGGGGACCTCGATGAGCAGTTCTTC. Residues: CAISEGRGDLDEQFF.